The rows below give T cell receptor beta chains drawn from one sample of a study of blood T cell repertoires in COVID-19. Generated by immunoSEQ multiplex PCR, the TCRdb table keeps only in-frame clones and is missing some. The repertoire holds approximately 82,000 clones, with around 84% as singletons. Sequenced: peripheral blood. The receptor set was obtained from a woman aged 70 to 79 with acute or convalescent COVID-19. The CDR3 runs from the conserved cysteine through the conserved F or W. The D gene is left open where the match is weak. The listing skips clone size in some rows; elsewhere it reads once, few, many or a size class.

>-|-|TRBV10-2|TRBJ1-2
TGCGCCAGCAGTGACAGGGTTAACTATGGCTACACCTTC
CASSDRVNYGYTF
>-|-|TRBV5-1|TRBJ1-5
TGCGCCAGCAGCCCCTGGGGGGGGGATAGCAATCAGCCCCAGCATTTT
CASSPWGGDSNQPQHF
>-|-|TRBV7-2|TRBJ1-1
TGTGCCAGCAGCTACCGCGGGAACCCTGAAGCTTTCTTT
CASSYRGNPEAFF
>-|TRBD1|TRBV5-6|TRBJ1-3
TGTGCCAGCAACTGGGACAGGGGGTCTGGAAACACCATATATTTT
CASNWDRGSGNTIYF
>-|-|TRBV3-1/TRBV3-2|TRBJ1-3
TGTGCCAGCAGCCAAGAGGGCAACTCTGGAAACACCATATATTTT
CASSQEGNSGNTIYF
>-|-|TRBV6-1|TRBJ1-2
TGTGCCAGCAGTGAACGGAGCCCCCAAGTGGACTATGGCTACACCTTC
CASSERSPQVDYGYTF
>-|-|TRBV7-9|TRBJ1-3
TGTGCCAGCAGTCCCCGTCGGACTGACTCTGGAAACACCATATATTTT
CASSPRRTDSGNTIYF
>once|TRBD1|TRBV24-1|TRBJ2-2
TGTGCCACCAAGGGGACAGGGTACACCGGGGAGCTGTTTTTT
CATKGTGYTGELFF
>-|-|TRBV6-6|TRBJ1-1
TGTGCCAGCAGTCGGCGAGAAACTGAAGCTTTCTTT
CASSRRETEAFF
>-|-|TRBV5-1|TRBJ1-1
TGCGCCAGCAGCTTCCCTCCAGGGAACACTGAAGCTTTCTTT
CASSFPPGNTEAFF
>-|TRBD2|TRBV29-1|TRBJ2-1
TGCAGCGTCGCCACTAGCGGAATTTACAATGAGCAGTTCTTC
CSVATSGIYNEQFF
>once|TRBD1|TRBV12-3/TRBV12-4|TRBJ1-1
TGTGCCAGCAGGGGGGGGACAGGGTTCTGCTTCTTT
CASRGGTGFCFF
>-|-|TRBV5-1|TRBJ1-2
TGCGCCAGCAGCTTGGCCGGACAAGCTTATGGCTACACCTTC
CASSLAGQAYGYTF
>-|TRBD1|TRBV5-1|TRBJ1-2
TGCGCCAGCAGCTTTGACAGGGTGGCCTATGGCTACACCTTC
CASSFDRVAYGYTF
>-|-|TRBV2|TRBJ2-7
TGTGCCAGCAGTGTAGCAGGCGCGGGATATGGTGAGCAGTACTTC
CASSVAGAGYGEQYF
>-|-|TRBV11-3|TRBJ2-1
TGTGCCAGCAGCTTAGCCCGTATGAATGAGCAGTTCTTC
CASSLARMNEQFF
>-|-|TRBV6-5|TRBJ1-1
TGTGCCAGCAGTTACGCGAGGACAGTTAAAGCTTTCTTT
CASSYARTVKAFF
>once|-|TRBV6-5|TRBJ2-1
TGTGCCACTATGGAGCGGAAACGCTCCTACAATGAGCAGTTCTTC
CATMERKRSYNEQFF
>-|-|TRBV6-1|TRBJ2-1
TGTGCCAGCAGTGAAGGTGGTCGGGAGCAGTTCTTC
CASSEGGREQFF
>-|-|TRBV27|TRBJ2-3
TGTGCCTCCCGGGGGAGCAGCTTAGATACGCAGTATTTT
CASRGSSLDTQYF
>-|-|TRBV7-8|TRBJ1-5
TGTGCCAGCAGCTTAACACAGGGTTACAATCAGCCCCAGCATTTT
CASSLTQGYNQPQHF
>-|-|TRBV7-9|TRBJ1-5
TGTGCCAGCAGCTTAACACAGGCGAGCAATCAGCCCCAGCATTTT
CASSLTQASNQPQHF
>many|TRBD2|TRBV2|TRBJ2-7
TGTGCCAGCAGTGTGATTAGCGGGAGTTACGAGCAGTACTTC
CASSVISGSYEQYF
>-|-|TRBV5-1|TRBJ2-2
TGCGCCAGCAGCTGGATACAGGGAGACACCGGGGAGCTGTTTTTT
CASSWIQGDTGELFF
>few|TRBD2|TRBV6-5|TRBJ2-4
TGTGCCAGCAGGGCTAGCGGCATAAACATTCAGTACTTC
CASRASGINIQYF
>-|-|TRBV9|TRBJ2-5
TGTGCCAGCAGCGTAGGGACAATTCAAGAGACCCAGTACTTC
CASSVGTIQETQYF
>-|TRBD2|TRBV30|TRBJ2-5
TGTGCCTGGGCGACAGGGAGCGGGAGGTACCAAGAGACCCAGTACTTC
CAWATGSGRYQETQYF
>-|-|TRBV14|TRBJ1-5
TGTGCCAGCAGCCACGGAGGGAATCAGCCCCAGCATTTT
CASSHGGNQPQHF
>-|-|TRBV10-1|TRBJ1-5
TGCGGCCCTGCGGGGTGCGGGGTAGGTAGCAATCAGCCCCAGCATTTT
CGPAGCGVGSNQPQHF
>-|-|TRBV2|TRBJ1-2
TGTGCCAGCAGTCCCACCTTGGGGGCTGGCTATGGCTACACCTTC
CASSPTLGAGYGYTF
>-|-|TRBV15|TRBJ2-7
TGTGCCACCAGCACCCCCTCTCCCGCCTACGAGCAGTACTTC
CATSTPSPAYEQYF
>-|-|TRBV28|TRBJ2-7
TGTGCCAGCAGCTCCGGACAGTCCTACGAGCAGTACTTC
CASSSGQSYEQYF
>-|-|TRBV2|TRBJ1-1
TGTGCCAGCAGTGTGTCTACTGAAGCTTTCTTT
CASSVSTEAFF
>few|-|TRBV7-2|TRBJ1-2
TGTGCCAGCAGCTTAAGGGACACGATAGGCTATGGCTACACCTTC
CASSLRDTIGYGYTF
>few|TRBD2|TRBV30|TRBJ2-7
TGTGCCTGCTACGGGACTAGCGGCTACGAGCAGTACTTC
CACYGTSGYEQYF
>few|TRBD1|TRBV15|TRBJ1-5
TGTGCCACCAGCAGTCCTCGGGACAGTCAGCCCCAGCATTTT
CATSSPRDSQPQHF
>-|-|TRBV6-1|TRBJ2-5
TGTGCCAGCAGTGTATACAGGGGAACTAGCTTCCAAGAGACCCAGTACTTC
CASSVYRGTSFQETQYF
>once|TRBD2|TRBV19|TRBJ2-3
TGTGCCAGTAGTCCTAGCGGGAGCCCAGATACGCAGTATTTT
CASSPSGSPDTQYF
>-|TRBD1|TRBV2|TRBJ2-7
TGTGCCAGCAGTGTCCCGGGACAGGGGGTCTACGAGCAGTACTTC
CASSVPGQGVYEQYF
>-|TRBD2|TRBV3-1/TRBV3-2|TRBJ2-7
TGTGCCAGCAGGTCTAGCGGGAGTAGCGAGCAGTACTTC
CASRSSGSSEQYF
>-|-|TRBV3-1/TRBV3-2|TRBJ2-7
TGTGCCAGCAGTTTCCTCGGGACACCCGAGCAGTACTTC
CASSFLGTPEQYF
>-|-|TRBV9|TRBJ2-1
TGTGCCAGCAGCGTAGATCTTGCCTTAACAGGCAATGAGCAGTTCTTC
CASSVDLALTGNEQFF
>-|-|TRBV6-5|TRBJ2-1
TGTGCCAGCTTTCTGGAGCGGGCTGCCTACAATGAGCAGTTCTTC
CASFLERAAYNEQFF
>-|-|TRBV2|TRBJ2-3
TGTGCCAGCAGTGATGACTTTACTAGCACAGATACGCAGTATTTT
CASSDDFTSTDTQYF
>-|-|TRBV29-1|TRBJ1-1
TGCAGCGCCCAGGCCGGTGAAGCTTTCTTT
CSAQAGEAFF
>-|-|TRBV5-4|TRBJ1-2
TGTGCCAGCAGCTTGCAGGGGATAGGTGGCTACACCTTC
CASSLQGIGGYTF
>-|TRBD2|TRBV7-2|TRBJ2-7
TGTGCCAGCAGCTCAGAAGCGGGAGGGCCGGGCGAGCAGTACTTC
CASSSEAGGPGEQYF
>medium-sized|-|TRBV9|TRBJ1-2
TGTGCCAGCAGCGTAGCCACTACTAACTATGGCTACACCTTC
CASSVATTNYGYTF
>-|-|TRBV5-4|TRBJ1-5
TGTGCCAGCAGCTTGGAATTTGATAGGGGCAGGGATCAGCCCCAGCATTTT
CASSLEFDRGRDQPQHF
>-|-|TRBV7-3|TRBJ2-6
TGTGCCAGCAGCCCGGAGTCTGGGGCCAACGTCCTGACTTTC
CASSPESGANVLTF